These 9 T cell receptor beta chains originate from one sample sequenced in a study of blood T cell repertoires in COVID-19 (dated by TCRdb to between 2020 and 2021). Library construction relied on the immunoSEQ multiplex PCR assay. TCRdb mirrors the immuneACCESS table, restricted to in-frame sequences. Some clones are absent from its copies; in checked studies, under half trace to an unresolved V gene, and the reason for the others is unknown. The sample includes more than 200,000 clones, with 86% observed a single time. The ten largest clones capture roughly 10% of the sample. What was sequenced was peripheral blood. The source is a woman in her forties or fifties with COVID-19, enrolled during active disease.

The chain is built from TRBV6-5 and TRBJ1-5; D not certain. Germline CDR1 and CDR2: MNHEY and SVGAGI. Trimming pared 3 bases from V and 5 bases from J, leaving 11 bases between. This CDR3 has 14 amino acids. The CDR3 nucleotides read TGTGCCAGCAGTTATGAGACACCCTATCAGCCCCAGCATTTT. Translated, it gives CASSYETPYQPQHF.

The chain carries TRBV29-1 and TRBJ2-5, with 7 bases identical to TRBD1. From germline, CDR1 is SQVTM and CDR2 ANQGSEA. This CDR3 is built from 14 residues. V was clipped by 5 bases and J by 0 bases; unmatched bases: 6. The CDR3 reads CSVWLDRYQETQYF. DNA of the CDR3: TGCAGCGTTTGGTTGGACAGGTACCAAGAGACCCAGTACTTC.

V usage is TRBV15 and J usage is TRBJ1-1, with no clear D. There are 13 residues in the CDR3. Per germline, CDR1 LNHNV and CDR2 YYDKDF (reference sequence). Trimming shortened V by 0 bases and J by 10 bases, and 12 bases separated the two germline ends. CDR3 in amino acids: CATSRDYREGAFF. The CDR3 DNA follows: TGTGCCACCAGCAGAGATTATAGGGAGGGAGCTTTCTTT.

V is TRBV3-1 (or the pseudogene TRBV3-2) and J is TRBJ1-5, with D possibly matching TRBD1 (5 bases). CDR1 and CDR2 from the germline V gene are LGHDT and YNNKEL (reference sequence). This CDR3 region has 12 residues. Trimming removed 3 bases from V and 6 bases from J, with 6 bases in between. CDR3 DNA sequence: TGTGCCAGCAGCCAGGGGGGTCAGCCCCAGCATTTT. This translates into CASSQGGQPQHF.

V gene TRBV28 combines with J gene TRBJ2-7; TRBD2 aligns across 7 bases. The CDR3 runs 14 residues. Germline V gene lookup returns CDR1 MDHEN and CDR2 SYDVKM. Trimming cost V 3 bases and J 3 bases; bases outside gene matches: 5. The CDR3 bases are TGTGCCAGCAGTTTGGGGGGGGGACTCTACGAGCAGTACTTC. Translation: CASSLGGGLYEQYF.

This chain uses TRBV11-3 with TRBJ2-7; no clear D. The germline V gene has CDR1 SGHNT and CDR2 YENEEA. Trimming stripped 2 bases from V and 0 bases from J, with 17 bases between. This CDR3 is built from 17 residues. CDR3 residues: CASSLTSLRSLSYEQYF. The CDR3, as DNA: TGTGCCAGCAGCTTAACCTCTCTCAGGTCACTCTCCTACGAGCAGTACTTC.

The CDR3 is CASSPWTGGSTEAFF. The CDR3 DNA reads TGTGCCAGCAGCCCGTGGACAGGGGGCTCAACTGAAGCTTTCTTT. The chain joins TRBV11-2 to TRBJ1-1; 11 bases fit TRBD1. V was pared by 5 bases and J by 5 bases, with 7 bases of the junction left unmatched. Germline CDR1 and CDR2: SGHAT and FQNNGV. The CDR3 is 15 amino acids. Full variable domain (remainder filled in from reference TRBV11-2 and TRBJ1-1): EAGVAQSPRYKIIEKRQSVAFWCNPISGHATLYWYQQILGQGPKLLIQFQNNGVVDDSQLPKDRFSAERLKGVDSTLKIQPAKLEDSAVYLCASSPWTGGSTEAFFGQGTRLTVV.

The chain employs TRBV5-1 and TRBJ1-2; TRBD1 aligns across 8 bases. This CDR3 spans 15 amino acids. Looked up from germline, CDR1 is SGHRS and CDR2 is YFSETQ. J lost 4 bases, V lost 1 base, and 6 bases had no gene match. The CDR3 DNA follows: TGCGCCAGCAGCTTGACCCCAGACAGGGGCTATGGCTACACCTTC. Encoded protein: CASSLTPDRGYGYTF.

The sample holds a few counts of this clone. The rearrangement links TRBV4-2 to TRBJ2-7; D is undetermined. Per the germline V gene, CDR1 is LGHNA and CDR2 is YNFKEQ. This CDR3 has 14 residues. Trimming left V 0 bases short and J 5 bases short, with 11 bases between. CDR3 sequence: CASSQDGDGNEQYF. CDR3 DNA sequence: TGTGCCAGCAGCCAAGATGGAGACGGAAACGAGCAGTACTTC.